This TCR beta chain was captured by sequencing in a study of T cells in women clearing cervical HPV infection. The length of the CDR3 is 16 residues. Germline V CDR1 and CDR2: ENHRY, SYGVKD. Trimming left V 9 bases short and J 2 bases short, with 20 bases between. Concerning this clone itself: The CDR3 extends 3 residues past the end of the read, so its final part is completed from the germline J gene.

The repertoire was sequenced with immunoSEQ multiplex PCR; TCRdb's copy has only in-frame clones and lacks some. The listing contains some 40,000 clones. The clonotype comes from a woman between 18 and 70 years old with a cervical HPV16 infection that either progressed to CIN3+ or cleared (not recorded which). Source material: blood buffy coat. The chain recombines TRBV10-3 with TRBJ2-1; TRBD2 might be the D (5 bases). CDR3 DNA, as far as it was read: TGTGCCATTGGGCATCAGGAGGATCGCACCTACAATGAG. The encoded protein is CAIGHQEDRTYNE. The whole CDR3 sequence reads CAIGHQEDRTYNEQFF.